These 9 T cell receptor beta chains share one sample of origin, sequenced in a study of cytomegalovirus exposure and HLA in healthy donors. It was with 60 Vbeta and 13 Jbeta primers that the PCR ran. The table came from immunoSEQ multiplex PCR; TCRdb's copy has only in-frame clones and leaves some out. This sample has about 130,000 clones, with approximately 69% found just once. Material: PBMCs. The source is a man aged 35 to 55 in good health and CMV-seropositive.

This chain uses TRBV9 with TRBJ1-2; D is unclear. CDR3 length: 12 residues. V was cut by 7 bases and J by 4 bases, with 11 bases left in between. Germline V gene lookup returns CDR1 SGDLS and CDR2 YYNGEE. As DNA, the CDR3 is TGTGCCAGCGGGAGAGGACTCTATGGCTACACCTTC. Its protein is CASGRGLYGYTF. Complete variable domain (other parts from reference TRBV9 and TRBJ1-2): DSGVTQTPKHLITATGQRVTLRCSPRSGDLSVYWYQQSLDQGLQFLIQYYNGEERAKGNILERFSAQQFPDLHSELNLSSLELGDSALYFCASGRGLYGYTFGSGTRLTVV.

The chain links TRBV15 to TRBJ1-1; D perhaps matches TRBD1 (5 bases). Germline-derived CDR1 and CDR2 are LNHNV and YYDKDF (reference sequence). Trimming took 6 bases from V and 2 from J, leaving 10 bases between them. The CDR3 spans 13 residues. The CDR3 coding sequence is TGTGCCACCAGTCTACAGGATAACACTGAAGCTTTCTTT. This codes for CATSLQDNTEAFF.

J is TRBJ2-7 and V is TRBV11-3, with unresolved D. Germline V gives CDR1 SGHNT, CDR2 YENEEA. V lost 4 bases and J lost 0, with 13 bases in between. The CDR3 is 15 residues long. The CDR3 protein is CASSSPYHNSYEQYF. The CDR3 DNA reads as TGTGCCAGCAGCTCGCCGTATCACAACTCCTACGAGCAGTACTTC.

A note on this clone: Germline and junction disagree at one end, which may indicate a read error. The genes are TRBV7-9 and TRBJ1-2; 8 nucleotides agree with TRBD1. The CDR3 runs 16 residues. The germline CDR1 and CDR2 sequences are SEHNR and FQNEAQ (reference sequence). CDR3 nucleotides: TGTTCCAGCAGACCAGGGGGCGAGAGCGCTTGGTCTGGCTACACCTTC. Amino acid sequence: CSSRPGGESAWSGYTF. Drawing the rest from reference TRBV7-9 and TRBJ1-2, the complete variable domain is DTGVSQNPRHKITKRGQNVTFRCDPISEHNRLYWYRQTLGQGPEFLTYFQNEAQLEKSRLLSDRFSAERPKGSFSTLEIQRTEQGDSAMYLCSSRPGGESAWSGYTFGSGTRLTVV.

This rearrangement joins TRBV6-1 to TRBJ1-2; 9 bases align to TRBD1. Trimming at V came to 5 bases and at J to 10 bases, leaving 11 bases not matched to a gene. CDR3 length: 14 residues. Germline V gene sequence: CDR1 MNHNS, CDR2 SASEGT. The DNA for the CDR3 is TGTGCCAGCAGTCCCCCTTTTGGACAGGGGCTCTACACCTTC. It translates to CASSPPFGQGLYTF.

The CDR3 DNA reads TGTGCCAGCAGCTGGGGGACTAGCGGGAGGGTTACCGGGGAGCTGTTTTTT. Amino acid sequence: CASSWGTSGRVTGELFF. The chain employs TRBV5-4 and TRBJ2-2, with 16 nucleotides matching TRBD2. Losses at the gene ends were 3 bases for V and 5 bases for J; bases not matched to a gene: 4. The CDR3 has 17 amino acids. The V gene's germline CDR1 is SGHNT and CDR2 YYREEE (reference sequence).

The chain recombines TRBV5-8 with TRBJ2-5, with unresolved D. Deletions cut 0 bases from V and 2 bases from J, with 14 bases between. This CDR3 is built from 16 residues. Germline V gene sequence: CDR1 SGHTS, CDR2 YDEGEE. CDR3 coding DNA: TGTGCCAGCAGCTTGGTCACGAGTTTTCGACAAGAGACCCAGTACTTC. Its protein is CASSLVTSFRQETQYF. Variable domain in full (rest from reference TRBV5-8 and TRBJ2-5): EAGVTQSPTHLIKTRGQQATLRCSPISGHTSVYWYQQALGLGLQFLLWYDEGEERNRGNFPPRFSGRQFPNYSSELNVNALELEDSALYLCASSLVTSFRQETQYFGPGTRLLVL.

This clone was detected a few times. V gene TRBV30 combines with J gene TRBJ1-2, with 11 positions matching TRBD1. Looked up from germline, CDR1 is GTSNPN and CDR2 is SVGIG (reference sequence). The CDR3 has 18 amino acids. With 0 bases clipped from V and 3 bases from J, the junction kept 12 bases outside the gene matches. This CDR3 is CAWSVLGADRGLHYGYTF. The CDR3 nucleotides read TGTGCCTGGAGTGTACTTGGGGCGGACAGGGGGCTTCACTATGGCTACACCTTC.

This chain connects TRBV5-4 to TRBJ2-5, with D tentatively TRBD2 (6 bases). This CDR3 spans 15 amino acids. Germline V gives CDR1 SGHNT, CDR2 YYREEE (reference sequence). The V gene lost 2 bases and the J gene lost 1 base, with 12 bases spanning the gap. The CDR3 loop is CASSFDSGSQETQYF. CDR3 coding DNA: TGTGCCAGCAGCTTCGACAGCGGGTCCCAAGAGACCCAGTACTTC.